The 27 T cell receptor beta chains in this list originate from one sample, sequenced in a study of T-cell reconstitution after alpha-beta-depleted transplantation in children. During its preparation, the TCRbeta library received unique molecular identifiers. TCRdb passed the PCR reads through MiXCR, listing each CDR3 protein once. The profile shows over 550,000 distinct CDR3 sequences, over 9.5% of them singletons. Specimen: PBMCs from the stem cell graft donor, collected from the stem cell graft. The receptors come from a human donor who donated a stem cell graft to a child with acute myeloid leukemia.

The V call is TRBV28, the J call TRBJ2-3; D remains ambiguous. Deletions cut 6 bases from V and 6 bases from J, with 13 bases between. This CDR3 has 13 residues. CDR1 is MDHEN and CDR2 is SYDVKM in the germline V gene. The chain's CDR3 is CASSSSPLDTQYF. CDR3 nucleotides: TGTGCCAGCAGCTCCTCCCCGTTGGATACGCAGTATTTT. Combining the CDR3 with reference TRBV28 and TRBJ2-3 gives the whole variable domain DVKVTQSSRYLVKRTGEKVFLECVQDMDHENMFWYRQDPGLGLRLIYFSYDVKMKEKGDIPEGYSVSREKKERFSLILESASTNQTSMYLCASSSSPLDTQYFGPGTRLTVL.

Only a few counts were recorded for this clonotype. The V and J genes are TRBV4-3 and TRBJ2-1; TRBD2 aligns across 7 bases. V was pared by 1 base and J by 6 bases, with 9 bases of the junction left unmatched. This CDR3 contains 16 residues. CDR1 is LGHNA and CDR2 is YSLEER in the germline V gene. CDR3 sequence reads: CASSQVGAGSRNEQFF. The CDR3 nucleotides read TGCGCCAGCAGCCAAGTAGGAGCGGGGTCCCGCAATGAGCAGTTCTTC.

This clonotype was detected ten times or more. The rearrangement links TRBV20-1 to TRBJ2-2; tentatively, D is TRBD1 (5 bases). The germline gives CDR1 DFQATT, CDR2 SNEGSKA (reference sequence). V was clipped by 6 bases and J by 4 bases, with 18 bases between them. There are 15 residues in the CDR3. This CDR3 reads CSARTIALGTGELFF. The CDR3 DNA is TGCAGTGCCCGGACAATAGCTTTAGGCACCGGGGAGCTGTTTTTT.

A few counts support this clonotype. The chain couples TRBV18 to TRBJ2-7, with 7 bases lining up with TRBD1. Germline CDR1 is KGHSH and CDR2 is LQKENI. The CDR3 extends over 14 amino acids. V gave up 3 bases and J gave up 2 bases; unmatched junction bases: 4. The CDR3 loop reads CASSPNRGTYEQYF. In DNA form, the CDR3 reads TGTGCCAGCTCACCTAACAGGGGAACCTACGAGCAGTACTTC.

This clonotype has just a few counts. The chain links TRBV29-1 to TRBJ2-7; 8 bases fit TRBD1. In germline, CDR1 is SQVTM, CDR2 ANQGSEA. CDR3 length: 13 residues. The V segment lost 2 bases and the J segment 6 bases; nucleotides outside the gene matches: 6. The CDR3: CSVELDRATEQYF. In DNA form, the CDR3 reads TGCAGCGTTGAACTGGACAGGGCAACCGAGCAGTACTTC.

This clonotype was found a few times. The V gene is TRBV20-1, the J gene TRBJ2-1, with D maybe TRBD1 (6 bases). In germline, CDR1 is DFQATT, CDR2 SNEGSKA (reference sequence). V was pared by 1 base and J by 4 bases, with 14 bases between. The CDR3 contains 15 residues. This CDR3 is CSARGSAQGYNEQFF. The CDR3 nucleotides read TGCAGTGCTAGAGGTAGCGCCCAGGGGTACAATGAGCAGTTCTTC.

The rearrangement uses TRBV5-1 and TRBJ2-1; possible D gene TRBD2, 7 bases. V lost 4 bases to trimming and J lost 0 bases, with 14 bases between them. CDR1 SGHRS and CDR2 YFSETQ come from the germline V gene. This CDR3 is 16 amino acids long. The CDR3 loop is CASSPGGGHSYNEQFF. The CDR3 nucleotides are TGCGCCAGCAGCCCGGGGGGCGGCCACTCCTACAATGAGCAGTTCTTC. Combining the CDR3 with reference TRBV5-1 and TRBJ2-1 gives the whole variable domain KAGVTQTPRYLIKTRGQQVTLSCSPISGHRSVSWYQQTPGQGLQFLFEYFSETQRNKGNFPGRFSGRQFSNSRSEMNVSTLELGDSALYLCASSPGGGHSYNEQFFGPGTRLTVL.

The genes are TRBV6-2 or TRBV6-3 and TRBJ1-6, with 7 bases matching TRBD1. CDR3 length equals 16 residues. Germline V gene data show CDR1 as MNHEY and CDR2 as SVGEGT. V was clipped by 5 bases and J by 9 bases; unmatched bases: 13. The CDR3 sequence: CASSPRQGTGSSPLHF. The CDR3 DNA reads TGTGCCAGCAGTCCCCGACAGGGAACAGGGAGTTCACCCCTCCACTTT.

This clonotype was detected only a few times. This sequence joins TRBV18 and TRBJ2-7, with D possibly being TRBD2 (6 bases). V lost 3 bases, J lost 6 bases, and 21 bases lay in between. This CDR3 contains 16 residues. The germline CDR1 and CDR2 sequences are KGHSH and LQKENI. CDR3 DNA: TGTGCCAGCTCACCTATAGGTGCCGGGACTGGGGGCGAGCAGTACTTC. Protein product: CASSPIGAGTGGEQYF.

This clonotype was counted ten times or more. The chain couples TRBV24-1 to TRBJ2-7, with a possible D match to TRBD1 (5 bases). The V and J ends lost 2 bases and 3 bases respectively, with 13 bases between them. CDR1 and CDR2 (germline): KGHDR, SFDVKD. This CDR3 is built from 15 residues. The CDR3 DNA reads TGTGCCACCAGTGATTCCAGGGTATCATACTACGAGCAGTACTTC. It encodes CATSDSRVSYYEQYF.

The V and J genes are TRBV10-3 and TRBJ1-2, with 7 bases identical to TRBD1. Germline V gene data show CDR1 as ENHRY and CDR2 as SYGVKD. This CDR3 comprises 14 residues. V gave up 4 bases and J gave up 2 bases; unmatched junction bases: 4. CDR3 amino acids: CAISVSQGNYGYTF. CDR3 DNA sequence: TGTGCCATCAGTGTTTCACAGGGGAACTATGGCTACACCTTC.

This clonotype came up a few times. This rearrangement joins TRBV7-9 to TRBJ2-7; 9 bases line up with TRBD2. CDR1 and CDR2 from the germline V gene are SEHNR and FQNEAQ (reference sequence). The length of the CDR3 is 15 residues. Trimming cost V 4 bases and J 3 bases; bases outside gene matches: 7. The CDR3 nucleotides are TGTGCCAGCAGCTCGCGGACTAGCGCCGGCTACGAGCAGTACTTC. Translating it yields CASSSRTSAGYEQYF.

This clonotype appeared a few times. The chain has TRBV27 and TRBJ2-3; TRBD1 aligns across 9 bases. This CDR3 is 19 amino acids long. V dropped 5 bases and J dropped 3; count of bases not matched to a gene: 18. Germline V gives CDR1 MNHEY, CDR2 SMNVEV (reference sequence). CDR3 sequence (DNA): TGTGCCAGCAGTCCCTCAAATCCGGGACAGGGATTCAGAACAGATACGCAGTATTTT. It yields the protein CASSPSNPGQGFRTDTQYF.

This clonotype came up a few times. The CDR3, as DNA: TGTGCCAGCAGTAAGGAGCGGGGGAATTACGAGCAGTACTTC. Its translation: CASSKERGNYEQYF. The V gene is TRBV2, the J gene TRBJ2-7, with 8 bases identical to TRBD2. The germline V gene encodes CDR1 SNHLY and CDR2 FYNNEI. This CDR3 is built from 14 residues. J lost 4 bases, V lost 5 bases, and 7 bases had no gene match.

Many counts were recorded for this clonotype. CDR3 nucleotide sequence: TGTGCCAGCAGTTACGACGGGGTCACTCCACCCTACGAGCAGTACTTC. Protein: CASSYDGVTPPYEQYF. The V call is TRBV6-2 or TRBV6-3, the J call TRBJ2-7; D perhaps matches TRBD2 (5 bases). The CDR3 covers 16 residues. Germline values: CDR1 MNHEY, CDR2 SVGEGT. Between the trimmed V and J ends, which lost 2 bases and 2 bases, there was a span of 16 bases.

This clonotype was counted only a few times. The J gene is TRBJ2-2, the V gene TRBV12-3 or TRBV12-4; D is perhaps TRBD2 (5 bases). The CDR3 runs to 12 residues. Trimming shortened V by 5 bases and J by 7 bases, and 8 bases separated the two germline ends. CDR3 in amino acids: CASSAGGGELFF. The CDR3 nucleotides read TGTGCCAGCAGTGCGGGTGGCGGGGAGCTGTTTTTT.

The sample holds a few counts of this clonotype. This chain connects TRBV19 to TRBJ2-3; the D is unclear. CDR1 is LNHDA, CDR2 SQIVND, per germline (reference sequence). The CDR3 sequence is 15 residues long. The V end lost 3 bases, the J end lost 2 bases, and 12 bases lay between the germline ends. The DNA of the CDR3 is TGTGCCAGTAGTATCCTGGGAATGCTCACAGATACGCAGTATTTT. It is translated as CASSILGMLTDTQYF.

On this clonotype: This clone may be a read error of a much larger clone one base away. In this CDR3 the conserved last residue, phenylalanine or tryptophan, is missing, so a read error is likely. V is TRBV28 and J is TRBJ1-1; TRBD1 aligns across 8 bases. CDR1 is MDHEN and CDR2 is SYDVKM in the germline V gene. V lost 6 bases, J lost 5 bases, and 14 bases stayed unmatched. CDR3 length: 16 amino acids. CDR3 amino acids: CASSPAQGAGGTEAFL. CDR3 DNA sequence: TGTGCCAGCAGCCCCGCCCAGGGGGCAGGTGGGACTGAAGCTTTCCTT.

This clonotype has a count of ten or more. The chain couples TRBV20-1 to TRBJ2-4; unclear D gene. Germline V lookup: CDR1 DFQATT, CDR2 SNEGSKA (reference sequence). The CDR3 runs to 17 residues. The V gene lost 3 bases and the J gene lost 0 bases, with 18 bases spanning the gap. The CDR3 DNA is TGCAGTGCTAGTCCCCCCGGCCTAATCCTAGCCAAAAACATTCAGTACTTC. It specifies CSASPPGLILAKNIQYF.

This clonotype occurred a few times. The rearrangement joins TRBV28 to TRBJ2-7; D tentatively reads TRBD1 or TRBD2 (6 bases each). Trimming took off 6 bases at V and 2 bases at J, with 20 bases between the two ends. The V gene's germline CDR1 is MDHEN and CDR2 SYDVKM. The CDR3 extends over 16 amino acids. CDR3 nucleotide sequence: TGTGCCAGCAGGCTTTGGAGGGGGGATGTAGCCTACGAGCAGTACTTC. It codes for CASRLWRGDVAYEQYF.

The V call is TRBV25-1, the J call TRBJ1-1, with D possibly matching TRBD1 (5 bases). CDR1 is MGHDK, CDR2 SYGVNS, per germline. This CDR3 has 12 residues. Between the trimmed V and J ends, which lost 6 bases and 4 bases, there was a span of 9 bases. The CDR3 DNA is TGTGCCAGCAGGAAGGGGTCCACTGAAGCTTTCTTT. It is translated as CASRKGSTEAFF.

The rearrangement uses TRBV7-2 and TRBJ2-5; maybe TRBD2 (6 bases). The V and J ends lost 5 bases and 4 bases respectively, with 20 bases between them. Per germline, CDR1 SGHTA and CDR2 FQGNSA. The length of the CDR3 is 16 residues. CDR3 coding DNA: TGTGCCAGCAGCCCGGGAGCAGCGGCCCTCCCAGAGACCCAGTACTTC. Protein sequence: CASSPGAAALPETQYF.

This clonotype was seen ten or more times. J is TRBJ1-1 and V is TRBV28; unclear D gene. Between the trimmed V and J ends, which lost 11 bases and 5 bases, there was a span of 12 bases. This CDR3 has 11 residues. Germline-derived CDR1 and CDR2 are MDHEN and SYDVKM. This CDR3 is CASGGTTEAFF. The CDR3 DNA reads as TGTGCCTCAGGAGGTACGACTGAAGCTTTCTTT. The complete variable domain, with remaining parts taken from reference TRBV28 and TRBJ1-1, reads DVKVTQSSRYLVKRTGEKVFLECVQDMDHENMFWYRQDPGLGLRLIYFSYDVKMKEKGDIPEGYSVSREKKERFSLILESASTNQTSMYLCASGGTTEAFFGQGTRLTVV.

The chain carries TRBV2 and TRBJ2-1; the D gene could be TRBD1 or TRBD2 (5 bases each). CDR1 SNHLY and CDR2 FYNNEI come from the germline V gene. Trimming removed 6 bases from V and 6 bases from J, with 15 bases in between. The CDR3 extends over 14 amino acids. The CDR3 spells CASSAGTQGNEQFF. DNA of the CDR3: TGTGCCAGCAGCGCCGGGACGCAAGGCAATGAGCAGTTCTTC.

This clonotype was picked up a small number of times. The gene calls are TRBV28 and TRBJ2-3; no firm D call. The CDR3 is made up of 14 amino acids. The V gene's germline CDR1 is MDHEN and CDR2 SYDVKM. V lost 6 bases and J lost 4, with 14 bases in between. CDR3 in DNA: TGTGCCAGCAGCCCTCAAGACTTGGCAGATACGCAGTATTTT. Translating it yields CASSPQDLADTQYF.

The V gene is TRBV29-1, the J gene TRBJ2-5, with D unclear. CDR1 and CDR2 (germline): SQVTM, ANQGSEA. CDR3 length equals 13 residues. The CDR3 spells CSSGSLFQETQYF. As DNA, the CDR3 is TGCAGTTCCGGATCCCTGTTCCAAGAGACCCAGTACTTC.

This clonotype occurred many times. This chain links TRBV4-3 with TRBJ2-1; TRBD1 matches 7 bases. Germline values: CDR1 LGHNA, CDR2 YSLEER. Germline trimming cut 3 bases from V and 8 bases from J; bases unmatched to any gene: 10. This CDR3 spans 15 amino acids. The CDR3 spells CASSQSPTGFDEQFF. The CDR3 DNA reads TGCGCCAGCAGCCAGTCCCCGACAGGGTTCGATGAGCAGTTCTTC.